The clone carrying this T cell receptor (beta chain) was picked up a small number of times. The antigen is undetermined. Trimming stripped 2 bases from V and 2 bases from J, with 13 bases between. This CDR3 is built from 15 residues. In germline, CDR1 is SNHLY, CDR2 FYNNEI. The data originate from a study of identical twins. Regarding the study as a whole: Fewer insertions characterized abundant cord blood beta clonotypes, whereas memory repertoires showed none. Conclusions were based on cross-sectional statistical analysis, without following the same donors. Twin-shared out-of-frame alpha sequences showed excess low generation probability.

A universal primer site was created by template switching, with the cDNA bearing unique molecular identifiers. TCRdb ran MiXCR on the 5' RACE reads and lists one entry per CDR3 protein. Here the sample spans roughly 230,000 distinct CDR3 sequences, about 8% being singletons. The sample was also linked to a second study, of yellow fever vaccine responses in identical twins.

This TCR derives from a woman under 30 in good health. This rearrangement joins TRBV2 to TRBJ2-7; D perhaps matches TRBD1 (7 bases). Sequenced material: CD8+ T cells sorted from blood. CDR3 coding DNA: TGTGCCAGCAGTGAAACCCAGGGGGGTCCCTACGAGCAGTACTTC. Translated: CASSETQGGPYEQYF.